These 10 T cell receptor beta chains came from one sample sequenced in a study of blood T cell repertoires in COVID-19. Some clones are missing from TCRdb's copy, which holds only in-frame ones; the method was immunoSEQ multiplex PCR. The sample carries tens of thousands of clones, under 90% recorded once. Sequencing was done on a sample of peripheral blood. Receptor source: a man between 60 and 75 years old with acute or convalescent COVID-19.

V usage is TRBV7-2 and J usage is TRBJ1-1, with 7 bases fitting TRBD1. With 5 bases clipped from V and 4 bases from J, the junction kept 4 bases outside the gene matches. The V gene's germline CDR1 is SGHTA and CDR2 FQGNSA. The CDR3 loop spans 13 amino acids. CDR3 amino acids: CASSQRDSTEAFF. CDR3 nucleotides: TGTGCCAGCAGCCAGAGGGACAGCACTGAAGCTTTCTTT.

V gene TRBV5-1 combines with J gene TRBJ2-1, with a possible D match to TRBD2 (6 bases). The CDR3 runs 15 residues. The germline gives CDR1 SGHRS, CDR2 YFSETQ. V shed 3 bases and J shed 4 bases, with 14 bases lying between them. The CDR3: CASSYGAEGYNEQFF. The CDR3 DNA is TGCGCCAGCAGCTATGGGGCGGAGGGTTACAATGAGCAGTTCTTC.

This clone has a single count. The chain uses TRBV7-2 and TRBJ1-5, with 10 bases identical to TRBD1. Per the germline V gene, CDR1 is SGHTA and CDR2 is FQGNSA. Germline trimming cut 7 bases from V and 5 bases from J; bases unmatched to any gene: 8. The CDR3 spans 15 residues. As DNA, the CDR3 is TGTGCCAGCACCCTAGACAGGGGGCGCGATCAGCCCCAGCATTTT. This sequence encodes CASTLDRGRDQPQHF.

This chain uses TRBV4-2 with TRBJ2-1; maybe TRBD1 (5 bases). The CDR3 has 14 residues. CDR1 is LGHNA, CDR2 YNFKEQ, per germline. Trimming took off 0 bases at V and 10 bases at J, with 13 bases between the two ends. The CDR3: CASSQDRTTEEQFF. The CDR3 region has the DNA TGTGCCAGCAGCCAAGATAGGACAACAGAAGAGCAGTTCTTC.

The chain joins TRBV19 to TRBJ2-5, with 8 bases matching TRBD1. The CDR3 spans 12 residues. The junction had 2 bases not matched to a gene; V was cut back by 6 bases and J by 5 bases. Germline assignment: CDR1 LNHDA and CDR2 SQIVND (reference sequence). The CDR3: CASSRGQETQYF. For the CDR3, the DNA is TGTGCCAGTAGCAGGGGGCAGGAGACCCAGTACTTC.

This clone occurred once. The rearrangement uses TRBV7-9 and TRBJ1-4; D not resolved. Trimming took 3 bases from V and 11 from J, leaving 10 bases between them. The CDR3 covers 12 residues. CDR1 and CDR2 from the germline V gene are SEHNR and FQNEAQ (reference sequence). The CDR3 reads CASSFLDSKLFF. CDR3 nucleotides: TGTGCCAGCAGCTTCCTAGACTCGAAACTGTTTTTT.

This chain uses TRBV7-3 with TRBJ1-6; TRBD1 agrees at 9 bases. The germline V gene has CDR1 SGHTA and CDR2 FQGTGA. V lost 5 bases, J lost 6 bases, and 8 bases stayed unmatched. This CDR3 has 16 residues. The CDR3 loop is CASSVQGAQANSPLHF. DNA of the CDR3: TGTGCCAGCAGCGTACAGGGGGCGCAGGCTAATTCACCCCTCCACTTT.

This chain links TRBV5-6 with TRBJ1-4; 8 nucleotides agree with TRBD1. V lost 6 bases to trimming and J lost 7 bases; unmatched junction nucleotides: 8. The germline V gene has CDR1 SGHDT and CDR2 YYEEEE. The CDR3 spans 14 residues. CDR3 sequence (DNA): TGTGCCAGCAAAATGACAGGGGAGGGTGAAAAACTGTTTTTT. Translated: CASKMTGEGEKLFF.

The genes are TRBV5-1 and TRBJ1-1, with TRBD1 matching 8 bases. The germline gives CDR1 SGHRS, CDR2 YFSETQ. The CDR3 runs to 14 residues. V gave up 4 bases and J gave up 5 bases; unmatched junction bases: 7. CDR3: CASSLRQGNTEAFF. The CDR3 DNA reads as TGCGCCAGCAGCCTCCGACAGGGGAATACTGAAGCTTTCTTT.

The rearrangement uses TRBV30 and TRBJ1-5, with D possibly TRBD1 on 6 matching bases. Germline V gene data show CDR1 as GTSNPN and CDR2 as SVGIG (reference sequence). CDR3 length: 15 amino acids. V lost 1 base and J 2 bases, leaving 12 bases between the germline ends. As DNA, the CDR3 is TGTGCCTGGAGTGGGGGACATTCGCGCAATCAGCCCCAGCATTTT. Its protein is CAWSGGHSRNQPQHF.